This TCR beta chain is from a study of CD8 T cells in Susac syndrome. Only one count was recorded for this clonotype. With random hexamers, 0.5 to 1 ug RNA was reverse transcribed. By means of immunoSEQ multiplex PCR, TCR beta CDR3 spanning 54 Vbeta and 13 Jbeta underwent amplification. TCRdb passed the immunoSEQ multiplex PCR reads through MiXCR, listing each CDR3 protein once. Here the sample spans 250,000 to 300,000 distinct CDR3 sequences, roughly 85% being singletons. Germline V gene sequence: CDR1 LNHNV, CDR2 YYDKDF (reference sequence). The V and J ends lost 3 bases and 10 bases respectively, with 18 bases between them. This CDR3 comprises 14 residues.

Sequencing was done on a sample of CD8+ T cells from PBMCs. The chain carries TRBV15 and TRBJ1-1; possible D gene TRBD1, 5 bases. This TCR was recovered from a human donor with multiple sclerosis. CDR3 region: CATSSWKGAGGAFF. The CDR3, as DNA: TGTGCCACCAGCAGCTGGAAAGGGGCCGGAGGAGCTTTCTTT.